These 22 T cell receptor beta chains came from one sample sequenced in a study of a mutant IDH1 vaccine in newly diagnosed glioma. Measured with immunoSEQ multiplex PCR; TCRdb has only the in-frame clones, and not every one. The sample has tens of thousands of clones, around 80% seen once. Described time point: week 47, end of study. Alongside topical imiquimod, each dose of vaccine comprised 300 ug of mutant IDH1 20-mer peptide. Their recognized antigens are unknown. The sample was PBMCs, taken from a glioma patient whose treatment included an IDH1 peptide vaccine. Every receptor here comes from a man in his forties with glioma. Some clones in this sample may be carry-over from other donors' samples.

This rearrangement joins TRBV7-2 to TRBJ1-5; 9 bases line up with TRBD1. This CDR3 contains 15 residues. CDR1 SGHTA and CDR2 FQGNSA come from the germline V gene. Trimming removed 3 bases from V and 6 bases from J; junction bases left unmatched: 6. Written as DNA, the CDR3 is TGTGCCAGCAGCTTCACTACAGGGGGCGGTCAGCCCCAGCATTTT. Amino acid sequence: CASSFTTGGGQPQHF. Filled out from reference TRBV7-2 and TRBJ1-5, the complete variable domain reads GAGVSQSPSNKVTEKGKDVELRCDPISGHTALYWYRQSLGQGLEFLIYFQGNSAPDKSGLPSDRFSAERTGGSVSTLTIQRTQQEDSAVYLCASSFTTGGGQPQHFGDGTRLSIL.

The chain couples TRBV5-1 to TRBJ2-1, with TRBD2 matching 8 bases. Germline V CDR1 and CDR2: SGHRS, YFSETQ. This CDR3 comprises 13 residues. CDR3 DNA sequence: TGCGCGATCCAGCGGGGGTGGGGCAATGAGCAGTTCTTC. Translating it yields CAIQRGWGNEQFF.

The rearrangement uses TRBV7-3 and TRBJ2-7, with a weak D call TRBD2 (6 bases). The germline gives CDR1 SGHTA, CDR2 FQGTGA. V was shortened by 1 base and J by 7 bases, with 11 bases between the two germline ends. The CDR3 extends over 13 amino acids. The chain's CDR3 is CASSLKGTSEQYF. The CDR3 DNA is TGTGCCAGCAGCTTAAAAGGGACTTCGGAGCAGTACTTC.

As DNA, the CDR3 is TGTGCCAGCAGCTGGGGGTCGGCCGGTGAGGGCGAGCAGTACTTC. This translates into CASSWGSAGEGEQYF. The chain has TRBV5-8 and TRBJ2-7, with D perhaps matching TRBD1 or TRBD2 (5 bases each). The CDR3 has 15 amino acids. V was pared by 3 bases and J by 6 bases, with 19 bases between. Germline assignment: CDR1 SGHTS and CDR2 YDEGEE.

The J gene is TRBJ2-1, the V gene TRBV7-7, with D possibly matching TRBD1 (6 bases). The length of the CDR3 is 17 residues. Germline values: CDR1 SSHAT, CDR2 FNYEAQ (reference sequence). V was trimmed by 2 bases and J by 5 bases, leaving 19 bases between them. The CDR3 coding sequence is TGTGCCAGCAGCTTAAAGATCTCCAGGGGACGAGACAATGAGCAGTTCTTC. It encodes CASSLKISRGRDNEQFF.

This clone has just one count. V gene TRBV7-2 combines with J gene TRBJ1-4, with D tentatively TRBD1 (6 bases). Between the trimmed V and J ends, which lost 6 bases and 0 bases, there was a span of 14 bases. The CDR3 consists of 16 residues. Per germline, CDR1 SGHTA and CDR2 FQGNSA. The DNA for the CDR3 is TGTGCCAGCAGTTGGGGGGGCTCCCCAACTAATGAAAAACTGTTTTTT. It is translated as CASSWGGSPTNEKLFF.

This chain uses TRBV7-2 with TRBJ2-5; possibly TRBD1 or TRBD2 for D (5 bases each). Trimming left V 4 bases short and J 0 bases short, with 15 bases between. Germline CDR1 reads SGHTA; CDR2 reads FQGNSA. The CDR3 totals 16 residues. CDR3 region: CASSSRDHGYQETQYF. CDR3 in DNA: TGTGCCAGCAGCTCTAGGGACCACGGGTACCAAGAGACCCAGTACTTC.

The gene calls are TRBV6-5 and TRBJ2-1; a weak D match, TRBD1 (5 bases). From germline, CDR1 is MNHEY and CDR2 SVGAGI. Between the trimmed V and J ends, which lost 0 bases and 5 bases, there was a span of 11 bases. The CDR3 runs to 15 residues. In nucleotides, the CDR3 is TGTGCCAGCAGTTACTCGAAGGGGTACCACAATGAGCAGTTCTTC. Protein product: CASSYSKGYHNEQFF.

The V call is TRBV27, the J call TRBJ2-1; D unclear. This CDR3 region has 12 residues. The germline V gene has CDR1 MNHEY and CDR2 SMNVEV (reference sequence). The V gene lost 7 bases and the J gene lost 4 bases, with 8 bases spanning the gap. CDR3 loop: CASKSAYNEQFF. CDR3 in DNA: TGTGCCAGCAAGTCAGCATACAATGAGCAGTTCTTC.

The rearrangement joins TRBV4-2 to TRBJ2-7, with a tentative D call TRBD2 (6 bases). The CDR3 is 15 residues long. V shed 6 bases and J shed 2 bases, with 17 bases lying between them. Germline V gene data show CDR1 as LGHNA and CDR2 as YNFKEQ. The CDR3, as DNA: TGTGCCAGCAGTAAGAGTCGGCGGGGAGCCTACGAGCAGTACTTC. This codes for CASSKSRRGAYEQYF.

This clone has only one observation. The gene calls are TRBV5-1 and TRBJ1-2, with D unresolved. V was trimmed by 5 bases and J by 8 bases, leaving 19 bases between them. CDR1 is SGHRS and CDR2 is YFSETQ in the germline V gene. The CDR3 contains 14 residues. The CDR3 spells CASSTSPGEGGYTF. The CDR3 DNA reads as TGCGCCAGCAGTACCAGCCCAGGAGAGGGAGGCTACACCTTC.

This clone showed up just once. V is TRBV7-7 and J is TRBJ2-2, with D perhaps TRBD1 or TRBD2 (5 bases each). V was cut by 5 bases and J by 5 bases, with 18 bases left in between. Per the germline V gene, CDR1 is SSHAT and CDR2 is FNYEAQ (reference sequence). This CDR3 spans 16 amino acids. The CDR3 is CASSRMDGASTGELFF. CDR3 DNA: TGTGCCAGCAGCCGAATGGACGGGGCAAGTACCGGGGAGCTGTTTTTT.

The chain employs TRBV30 and TRBJ2-1, with TRBD1 matching 8 bases. The CDR3 length is 14 residues. CDR1 is GTSNPN and CDR2 is SVGIG in the germline V gene (reference sequence). Unmatched junction bases numbered 7, after V lost 4 bases and J lost 5 bases. CDR3 bases: TGTGCCTGGATGGACAGGGTGGGGCACAATGAGCAGTTCTTC. This gives the protein CAWMDRVGHNEQFF.

This clone was seen only a few times. The chain uses TRBV5-1 and TRBJ1-5, with D possibly matching TRBD1 (6 bases). V was cut by 0 bases and J by 4 bases, with 14 bases left in between. Germline V gives CDR1 SGHRS, CDR2 YFSETQ. CDR3 size: 16 residues. CDR3 in amino acids: CASSLGGTPRNQPQHF. The CDR3 DNA sequence: TGCGCCAGCAGCTTGGGCGGGACACCGCGTAATCAGCCCCAGCATTTT.

This chain uses TRBV7-6 with TRBJ1-3; D not resolved. Trimming left V 1 base short and J 0 bases short, with 13 bases between. The CDR3 consists of 17 residues. Germline CDR1 is SGHVS and CDR2 is FNYEAQ. The CDR3 nucleotides read TGTGCCAGCAGCTTAGAGGTGGGAGCGGCCTCTGGAAACACCATATATTTT. This encodes CASSLEVGAASGNTIYF.

This clone has more than one count but fewer than ten. The rearrangement links TRBV9 to TRBJ1-1; D is perhaps TRBD1 (5 bases). Trimming took 4 bases from V and 0 from J, leaving 13 bases between them. The CDR3 is 15 amino acids. Germline CDR1 is SGDLS and CDR2 is YYNGEE. In DNA, the CDR3 is TGTGCCAGCAGCCCAGTAGAGGGACTGAACACTGAAGCTTTCTTT. This codes for CASSPVEGLNTEAFF.

V is TRBV6-5 and J is TRBJ1-4, with D unclear. The CDR3 runs to 15 residues. V lost 2 bases and J 0 bases, leaving 7 bases between the germline ends. In germline, CDR1 is MNHEY, CDR2 SVGAGI. The CDR3 is CASSYRWSTNEKLFF. CDR3 nucleotide sequence: TGTGCCAGCAGTTACCGCTGGTCAACTAATGAAAAACTGTTTTTT.

V gene TRBV6-1 combines with J gene TRBJ2-7, with D perhaps being TRBD1 or TRBD2 (5 bases each). The CDR3 sequence is 14 residues long. CDR1 is MNHNS and CDR2 is SASEGT in the germline V gene. V was trimmed by 7 bases and J by 2 bases, leaving 15 bases between them. The CDR3 sequence: CASILRDGTYEQYF. As DNA, the CDR3 is TGTGCCAGCATCCTCCGGGACGGCACCTACGAGCAGTACTTC.

The chain combines TRBV7-8 with TRBJ2-1; 9 positions match TRBD1. Germline lookup yields CDR1 SGHVS and CDR2 FQNEAQ. V was clipped by 5 bases and J by 4 bases; unmatched bases: 9. The CDR3 extends over 16 amino acids. This CDR3 is CASSSGTGRDYNEQFF. CDR3 sequence (DNA): TGTGCCAGCAGCAGTGGGACAGGGCGAGATTACAATGAGCAGTTCTTC.

The chain is built from TRBV5-5 and TRBJ2-5, with unresolved D. Germline V lookup: CDR1 SGHKS, CDR2 YYEKEE (reference sequence). The CDR3 totals 14 residues. The V end was cut by 5 bases, the J end by 5 bases, with 16 bases between. CDR3 sequence reads: CASSPTWIGETQYF. DNA of the CDR3: TGTGCCAGCAGTCCTACATGGATAGGGGAGACCCAGTACTTC.

The chain links TRBV30 to TRBJ2-1, with D perhaps assigned TRBD1 or TRBD2 (5 bases each). Germline V gives CDR1 GTSNPN, CDR2 SVGIG (reference sequence). The CDR3 is 11 residues long. The ends were cut back, 5 bases at V and 8 bases at J, with 10 bases in the middle. The CDR3: CAWWTGHEQFF. CDR3 DNA: TGTGCCTGGTGGACGGGGCATGAGCAGTTCTTC.

This clone has only a few counts. The genes are TRBV4-1 and TRBJ1-1, with TRBD1 matching 7 bases. CDR1 and CDR2 from the germline V gene are MGHRA and YSYEKL. The CDR3 sequence is 16 residues long. J lost 11 bases, V lost 1 base, and 16 bases had no gene match. Here the CDR3 DNA reads TGCGCCAGCAGCCAAGGCATCGGACAGGTTTTCTCCAGGGCTTTCTTT. As protein: CASSQGIGQVFSRAFF.